The 14 T cell receptor beta chains reported below all come from one sample, sequenced in a study of T cell changes during pregnancy in multiple sclerosis. TCRdb keeps only in-frame clones here, not all; method: immunoSEQ multiplex PCR. Of approximately 25,000 clones in the sample, 88% were seen once. The sequencing used CD4+ T cells from peripheral blood mononuclear cells, collected in the first trimester of pregnancy. The receptors were sampled from a female donor in good health, enrolled as a control in a pregnancy study.

The V and J genes are TRBV27 and TRBJ1-4; 7 nucleotides agree with TRBD1. CDR1 is MNHEY, CDR2 SMNVEV, per germline (reference sequence). This CDR3 has 14 residues. V trimming: 6 bases; J trimming: 5 bases; junction bases outside the gene matches: 6. CDR3 amino acids: CASRRQGPNEKLFF. The DNA of the CDR3 is TGTGCCAGCAGGAGACAGGGCCCAAATGAAAAACTGTTTTTT.

The chain links TRBV11-3 to TRBJ2-2, with TRBD2 as a possible D gene (5 bases). Germline assignment: CDR1 SGHNT and CDR2 YENEEA. V lost 6 bases to trimming and J lost 4 bases, with 9 bases between them. This CDR3 has 13 amino acids. CDR3 residues: CASRSGITGELFF. The CDR3 DNA reads as TGTGCCAGCAGGAGCGGAATCACCGGGGAGCTGTTTTTT.

The J gene is TRBJ1-6, the V gene TRBV30, with a weak D call TRBD1 (6 bases). V lost 4 bases, J lost 7 bases, and 11 bases lay in between. Looked up from germline, CDR1 is GTSNPN and CDR2 is SVGIG (reference sequence). CDR3 length: 13 residues. The CDR3 reads CAWTGTQNSPLHF. Written as DNA, the CDR3 is TGTGCCTGGACCGGGACACAGAATTCACCCCTCCACTTT.

V gene TRBV7-2 combines with J gene TRBJ2-5, with TRBD2 matching over 7 bases. Germline lookup yields CDR1 SGHTA and CDR2 FQGNSA. J lost 9 bases, V lost 2 bases, and 9 bases had no gene match. CDR3 length: 14 residues. In nucleotides, the CDR3 is TGTGCCAGCAGCTTATTCGGGGGGACCGGGGCCCAGTACTTC. It specifies CASSLFGGTGAQYF. The full variable domain, with the rest looked up from reference TRBV7-2 and TRBJ2-5, is GAGVSQSPSNKVTEKGKDVELRCDPISGHTALYWYRQSLGQGLEFLIYFQGNSAPDKSGLPSDRFSAERTGGSVSTLTIQRTQQEDSAVYLCASSLFGGTGAQYFGPGTRLLVL.

The chain has TRBV11-3 and TRBJ1-2, with TRBD1 as a possible D gene (6 bases). CDR3 length equals 15 residues. Germline V gene data show CDR1 as SGHNT and CDR2 as YENEEA. V lost 1 base, J lost 2 bases, and 11 bases lay in between. Here the CDR3 DNA reads TGTGCCAGCAGCTTAGCCCGGGGGGGCAACTATGGCTACACCTTC. As protein: CASSLARGGNYGYTF.

This chain joins TRBV4-1 and TRBJ2-5; 9 bases match TRBD1. The CDR3 has 16 residues. V lost 2 bases and J lost 5; bases outside the gene matches: 9. CDR1 and CDR2 from the germline V gene are MGHRA and YSYEKL. CDR3 bases: TGCGCCAGCAGCCAACAACAGGGGGCACCTAGGGAGACCCAGTACTTC. Translating gives CASSQQQGAPRETQYF.

V gene TRBV9 combines with J gene TRBJ2-1; 11 nucleotides agree with TRBD2. Trimming cost V 0 bases and J 4 bases; bases outside gene matches: 6. The CDR3 runs 17 residues. CDR1 and CDR2 from the germline V gene are SGDLS and YYNGEE. This chain's CDR3 is CASSVDGTSGFYNEQFF. The CDR3 nucleotides are TGTGCCAGCAGCGTAGACGGGACTAGCGGATTTTACAATGAGCAGTTCTTC.

This clone was detected only once. The V and J genes are TRBV9 and TRBJ2-3; D is ambiguous. The CDR3 loop spans 13 amino acids. CDR1 is SGDLS, CDR2 YYNGEE, per germline. Trimming pared 2 bases from V and 3 bases from J, leaving 7 bases between. The CDR3 nucleotides read TGTGCCAGCAGCGTTGTCCTGACAGATACGCAGTATTTT. Residues: CASSVVLTDTQYF.

The rearrangement joins TRBV28 to TRBJ1-3; D gene uncertain. This CDR3 spans 14 amino acids. V gave up 2 bases and J gave up 0 bases, with 5 bases separating them. Germline CDR1 MDHEN, CDR2 SYDVKM. The CDR3 spells CASSLTDSGNTIYF. CDR3 coding DNA: TGTGCCAGCAGTTTAACAGACTCTGGAAACACCATATATTTT.

The chain has TRBV2 and TRBJ1-1; TRBD1 aligns across 8 bases. The CDR3 covers 14 residues. Germline CDR1 and CDR2: SNHLY and FYNNEI. V was clipped by 8 bases and J by 3 bases; unmatched bases: 8. CDR3 in DNA: TGTGCCAGCTCCAGGGGGCGGCGGGACACTGAAGCTTTCTTT. It specifies CASSRGRRDTEAFF. Complete variable domain (other parts from reference TRBV2 and TRBJ1-1): EPEVTQTPSHQVTQMGQEVILRCVPISNHLYFYWYRQILGQKVEFLVSFYNNEISEKSEIFDDQFSVERPDGSNFTLKIRSTKLEDSAMYFCASSRGRRDTEAFFGQGTRLTVV.

The chain is built from TRBV5-4 and TRBJ2-7, with D possibly matching TRBD2 (6 bases). This CDR3 is 14 amino acids long. Between the trimmed V and J ends, which lost 0 bases and 0 bases, there was a span of 7 bases. In germline, CDR1 is SGHNT, CDR2 YYREEE (reference sequence). The CDR3 sequence is CASSLGGLSYEQYF. CDR3 sequence (DNA): TGTGCCAGCAGCTTGGGGGGACTCTCCTACGAGCAGTACTTC.

The rearrangement uses TRBV6-5 and TRBJ2-1, with 9 positions matching TRBD1. Germline lookup yields CDR1 MNHEY and CDR2 SVGAGI. The CDR3 runs to 15 residues. Unmatched junction bases numbered 8, after V lost 6 bases and J lost 5 bases. The CDR3 region has the DNA TGTGCCAGCAGAACAGGGGGCGCTGGCAACAATGAGCAGTTCTTC. Translation gives CASRTGGAGNNEQFF.

The chain recombines TRBV6-5 with TRBJ1-2; 7 bases line up with TRBD1. CDR3 length: 16 residues. The V gene's germline CDR1 is MNHEY and CDR2 SVGAGI. Trimming took 4 bases from V and 0 from J; bases not matched to a gene: 8. This chain's CDR3 is CASSSRRDSSNYGYTF. CDR3 DNA: TGTGCCAGCAGTTCTCGTAGGGACAGTTCTAACTATGGCTACACCTTC.

V is TRBV5-4 and J is TRBJ1-3, with a tentative D call TRBD1 (5 bases). V was cut by 4 bases and J by 0 bases, with 14 bases left in between. The CDR3 extends over 16 amino acids. Germline-derived CDR1 and CDR2 are SGHNT and YYREEE (reference sequence). Written as DNA, the CDR3 is TGTGCCAGCAGCCAAAGGGGATCAACCTCTGGAAACACCATATATTTT. It codes for CASSQRGSTSGNTIYF. The variable domain in full, with the rest retrieved from reference TRBV5-4 and TRBJ1-3, is ETGVTQSPTHLIKTRGQQVTLRCSSQSGHNTVSWYQQALGQGPQFIFQYYREEENGRGNFPPRFSGLQFPNYSSELNVNALELDDSALYLCASSQRGSTSGNTIYFGEGSWLTVV.